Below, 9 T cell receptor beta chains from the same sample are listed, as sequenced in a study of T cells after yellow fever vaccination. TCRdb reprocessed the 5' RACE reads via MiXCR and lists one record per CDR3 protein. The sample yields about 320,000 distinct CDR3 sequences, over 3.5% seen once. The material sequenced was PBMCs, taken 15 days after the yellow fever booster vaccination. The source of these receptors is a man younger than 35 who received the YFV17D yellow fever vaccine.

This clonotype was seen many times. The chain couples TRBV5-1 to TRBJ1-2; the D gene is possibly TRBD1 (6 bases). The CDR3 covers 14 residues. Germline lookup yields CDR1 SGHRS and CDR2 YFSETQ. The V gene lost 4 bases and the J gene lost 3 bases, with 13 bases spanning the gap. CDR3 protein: CASSNPTGHYGYTF. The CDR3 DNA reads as TGCGCCAGCAGCAACCCGACAGGTCACTATGGCTACACCTTC.

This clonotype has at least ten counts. The chain's CDR3 is CASSLGSETQYF. CDR3 in DNA: TGTGCCAGCAGCTTAGGGTCAGAGACCCAGTACTTC. This sequence joins TRBV7-9 and TRBJ2-5, with D unresolved. Germline V gives CDR1 SEHNR, CDR2 FQNEAQ (reference sequence). V was clipped by 1 base and J by 4 bases, with 4 bases between them. CDR3 length: 12 residues.

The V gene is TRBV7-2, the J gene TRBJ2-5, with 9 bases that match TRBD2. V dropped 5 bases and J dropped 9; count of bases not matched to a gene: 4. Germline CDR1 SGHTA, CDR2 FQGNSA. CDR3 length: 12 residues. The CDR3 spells CASSGGGEAQYF. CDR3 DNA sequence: TGTGCCAGCAGCGGCGGGGGGGAGGCCCAGTACTTC.

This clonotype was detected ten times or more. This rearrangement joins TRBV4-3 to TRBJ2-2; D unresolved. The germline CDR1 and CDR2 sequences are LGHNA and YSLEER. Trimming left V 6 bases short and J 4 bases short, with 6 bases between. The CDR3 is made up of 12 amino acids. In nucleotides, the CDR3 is TGCGCCAGCAGAGGCGGCACCGGGGAGCTGTTTTTT. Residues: CASRGGTGELFF.

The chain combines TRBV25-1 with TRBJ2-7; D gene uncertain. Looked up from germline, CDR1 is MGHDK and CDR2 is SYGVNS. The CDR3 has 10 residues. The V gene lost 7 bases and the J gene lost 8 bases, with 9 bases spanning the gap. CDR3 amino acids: CASNGRKQYF. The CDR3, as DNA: TGTGCCAGCAATGGGCGGAAGCAGTACTTC.

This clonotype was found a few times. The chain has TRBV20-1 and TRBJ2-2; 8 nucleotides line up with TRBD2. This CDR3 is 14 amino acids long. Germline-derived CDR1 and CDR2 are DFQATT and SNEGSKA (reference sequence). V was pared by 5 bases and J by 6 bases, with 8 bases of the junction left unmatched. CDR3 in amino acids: CSAVGGAIPGELFF. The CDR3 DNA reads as TGCAGTGCTGTCGGGGGGGCTATCCCCGGGGAGCTGTTTTTT.

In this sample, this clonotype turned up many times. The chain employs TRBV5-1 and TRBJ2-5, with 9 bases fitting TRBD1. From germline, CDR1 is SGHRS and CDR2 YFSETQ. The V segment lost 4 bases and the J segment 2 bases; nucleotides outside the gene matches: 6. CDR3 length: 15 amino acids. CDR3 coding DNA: TGCGCCAGCAGCCCCACAGGGGGCAAACAAGAGACCCAGTACTTC. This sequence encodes CASSPTGGKQETQYF.

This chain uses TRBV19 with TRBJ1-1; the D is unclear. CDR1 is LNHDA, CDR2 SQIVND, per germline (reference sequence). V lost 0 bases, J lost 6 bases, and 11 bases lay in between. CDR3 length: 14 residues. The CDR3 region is CASSIDKRVPEAFF. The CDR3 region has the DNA TGTGCCAGTAGTATAGATAAGAGGGTTCCTGAAGCTTTCTTT.

The CDR3 region is CSARVPSWHEQFF. CDR3 coding DNA: TGCAGTGCTAGAGTCCCTAGTTGGCATGAGCAGTTCTTC. This sequence joins TRBV20-1 and TRBJ2-1; D is unclear. Trimming took off 1 base at V and 8 bases at J, with 12 bases between the two ends. The CDR3 runs 13 residues. Germline V gives CDR1 DFQATT, CDR2 SNEGSKA (reference sequence).